This T cell receptor (beta chain) was identified during a study of cytomegalovirus exposure and HLA in healthy donors. General study findings and limits: An Asian-associated ancestry cluster reportedly showed fewer N-insertions than the roughly 600-donor mean in a later analysis. When analyzed later, a missense DCLRE1C variant was found to be linked to TCR beta V- and J-gene trimming. Based on reports, TCR beta sequences accurately predicted HLA-A and HLA-B alleles for most subjects. Available immune exposure information was restricted to CMV serostatus only.

CDR3 size: 16 residues. Germline CDR1 is SGHNT and CDR2 is YYREEE (reference sequence). Trimming pared 0 bases from V and 4 bases from J, leaving 14 bases between. As concerns this clone: The antigen is unknown.

60 Vbeta and 13 Jbeta primers were used in PCR. The method was immunoSEQ multiplex PCR; TCRdb's version includes in-frame clones alone and lacks a portion of them. The data contain over 150,000 clones, roughly 80% of them singletons. The sequenced sample consisted of PBMCs. V and J are TRBV5-4 and TRBJ2-1; TRBD1 is a possible D gene (6 bases). This clonotype was sampled from a male donor in good health and CMV-seropositive. The CDR3 loop is CASSLERQGRYNEQFF. In nucleotides, the CDR3 is TGTGCCAGCAGCTTGGAACGGCAGGGGCGGTACAATGAGCAGTTCTTC.